This T cell receptor (beta chain) was identified during a study of blood T cell repertoires in COVID-19. Profiled with immunoSEQ multiplex PCR; TCRdb holds only in-frame clones, not every one. The sample lists approximately 250,000 clones, 85% to 90% occurring once. The CDR3 sequence is 17 residues long. In germline, CDR1 is SGHNT, CDR2 YYREEE (reference sequence). The V gene end was trimmed by 3 bases and the J gene end by 4 bases; junction bases not matched to a gene: 13. The clonotype originates from a man younger than 35 with active or convalescent COVID-19. The specimen sequenced was peripheral blood. V is TRBV5-4 and J is TRBJ2-7; 10 bases are shared with TRBD2. The CDR3 DNA is TGTGCCAGCAGCTCCCTTGACCGACTAGCGGGTAAATACGAGCAGTACTTC. Protein: CASSSLDRLAGKYEQYF. Full variable domain (rest looked up from reference TRBV5-4 and TRBJ2-7): ETGVTQSPTHLIKTRGQQVTLRCSSQSGHNTVSWYQQALGQGPQFIFQYYREEENGRGNFPPRFSGLQFPNYSSELNVNALELDDSALYLCASSSLDRLAGKYEQYFGPGTRLTVT.